The 7 T cell receptor beta chains listed next were all sequenced from one sample in a study of blood T cell repertoires in COVID-19. TCRdb's table, derived via immunoSEQ multiplex PCR, lists solely in-frame clones and lacks some. The sample carries fewer than 350,000 clones, approximately 81% recorded once. The sequenced sample was PBMCs or T cells enriched from blood (not recorded which). The receptors derive from a woman aged 45-60 years who had recovered from COVID-19.

The V gene is TRBV20-1, the J gene TRBJ2-3; the match to TRBD2 covers 9 bases. The CDR3 is made up of 16 amino acids. V lost 3 bases to trimming and J lost 4 bases; unmatched junction nucleotides: 11. The germline CDR1 and CDR2 sequences are DFQATT and SNEGSKA (reference sequence). CDR3: CSASRKGRGGADTQYF. The CDR3 DNA is TGCAGTGCTAGTAGAAAGGGGCGGGGGGGCGCAGATACGCAGTATTTT.

The chain is built from TRBV28 and TRBJ1-5, with 7 bases that match TRBD1. The CDR3 spans 15 residues. V lost 3 bases to trimming and J lost 5 bases; unmatched junction nucleotides: 7. In germline, CDR1 is MDHEN, CDR2 SYDVKM. In nucleotides, the CDR3 is TGTGCCAGCAGTTTCCCAGGGGGTTCGCATCAGCCCCAGCATTTT. Amino acid sequence: CASSFPGGSHQPQHF.

This chain connects TRBV2 to TRBJ2-1; a weak D match, TRBD2 (6 bases). The CDR3 length is 15 residues. V was clipped by 10 bases and J by 0 bases, with 16 bases between them. Germline CDR1 and CDR2: SNHLY and FYNNEI. CDR3 sequence (DNA): TGTGCCACGCAAACCGGGACTGGCTCCTACAATGAGCAGTTCTTC. Translation gives CATQTGTGSYNEQFF.

V and J are TRBV19 and TRBJ2-6, with a weak D call TRBD1 (5 bases). The ends were cut back, 5 bases at V and 0 bases at J, with 11 bases in the middle. The germline gives CDR1 LNHDA, CDR2 SQIVND (reference sequence). This CDR3 spans 16 amino acids. The CDR3: CASSGQGPSGANVLTF. CDR3 coding DNA: TGTGCCAGTAGTGGACAAGGTCCCTCTGGGGCCAACGTCCTGACTTTC.

The chain is built from TRBV24-1 and TRBJ1-5; TRBD1 matches 8 bases. V shed 4 bases, J shed 2 bases, and the junction held 3 bases outside the gene matches. CDR1 is KGHDR, CDR2 SFDVKD, per germline. CDR3 length equals 15 residues. CDR3 sequence: CATSERTGRNQPQHF. CDR3 DNA sequence: TGTGCCACCAGTGAGAGGACAGGGCGCAATCAGCCCCAGCATTTT.

The sample holds a few counts of this clone. V is TRBV10-2 and J is TRBJ1-5; D gene ambiguous. The CDR3 consists of 14 residues. Germline V lookup: CDR1 WSHSY, CDR2 SAAADI. V was clipped by 6 bases and J by 0 bases, with 9 bases between them. CDR3 amino acids: CASRVSGSNQPQHF. CDR3 DNA sequence: TGCGCCAGCAGGGTCAGCGGTAGCAATCAGCCCCAGCATTTT.

The chain joins TRBV15 to TRBJ2-1, with D tentatively TRBD1 (5 bases). CDR3 size: 13 residues. Germline V gene data show CDR1 as LNHNV and CDR2 as YYDKDF (reference sequence). V lost 4 bases and J 8 bases, leaving 12 bases between the germline ends. As DNA, the CDR3 is TGTGCCACCAGCAAGGGCAGGGTCCATGAGCAGTTCTTC. This encodes CATSKGRVHEQFF.